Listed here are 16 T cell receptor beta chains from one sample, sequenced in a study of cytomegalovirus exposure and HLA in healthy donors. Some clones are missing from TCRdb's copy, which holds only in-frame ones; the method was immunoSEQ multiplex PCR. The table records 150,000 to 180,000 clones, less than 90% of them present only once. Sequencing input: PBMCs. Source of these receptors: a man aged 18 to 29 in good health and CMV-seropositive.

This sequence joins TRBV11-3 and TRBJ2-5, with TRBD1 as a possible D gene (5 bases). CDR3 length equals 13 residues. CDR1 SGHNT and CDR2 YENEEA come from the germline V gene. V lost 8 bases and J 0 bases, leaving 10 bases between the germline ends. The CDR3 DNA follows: TGTGCCAGCGCCAGGGCGTACCAAGAGACCCAGTACTTC. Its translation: CASARAYQETQYF.

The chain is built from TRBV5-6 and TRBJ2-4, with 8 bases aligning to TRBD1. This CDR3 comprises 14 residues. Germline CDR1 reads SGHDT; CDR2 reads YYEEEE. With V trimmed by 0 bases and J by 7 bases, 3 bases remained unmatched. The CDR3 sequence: CASSLESGGNIQYF. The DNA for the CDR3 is TGTGCCAGCAGCTTGGAGTCAGGGGGCAACATTCAGTACTTC.

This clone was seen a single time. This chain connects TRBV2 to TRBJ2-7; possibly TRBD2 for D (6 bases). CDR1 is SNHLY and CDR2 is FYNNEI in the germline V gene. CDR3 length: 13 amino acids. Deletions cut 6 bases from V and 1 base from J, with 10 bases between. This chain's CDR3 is CASRAGRSYEQYF. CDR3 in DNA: TGTGCCAGCAGGGCGGGACGGTCCTACGAGCAGTACTTC.

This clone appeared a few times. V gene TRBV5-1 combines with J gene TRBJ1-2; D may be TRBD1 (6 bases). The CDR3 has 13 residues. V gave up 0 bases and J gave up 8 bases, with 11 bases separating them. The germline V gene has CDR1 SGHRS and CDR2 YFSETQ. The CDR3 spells CASSLENRVGYTF. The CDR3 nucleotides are TGCGCCAGCAGCTTGGAAAACAGGGTCGGCTACACCTTC.

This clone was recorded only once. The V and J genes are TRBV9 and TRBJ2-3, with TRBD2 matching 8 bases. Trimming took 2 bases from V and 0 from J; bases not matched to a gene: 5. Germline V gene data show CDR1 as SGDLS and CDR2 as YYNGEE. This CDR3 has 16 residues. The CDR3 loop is CASSVLGGGSTDTQYF. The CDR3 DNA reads TGTGCCAGCAGCGTCCTCGGCGGGGGGAGCACAGATACGCAGTATTTT.

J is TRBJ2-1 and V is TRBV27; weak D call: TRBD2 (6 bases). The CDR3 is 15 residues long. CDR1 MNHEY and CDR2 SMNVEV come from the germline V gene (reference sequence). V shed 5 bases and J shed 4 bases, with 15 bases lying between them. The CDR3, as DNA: TGTGCCAGCAGTCAAGGGACCGGGGGTTACAATGAGCAGTTCTTC. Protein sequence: CASSQGTGGYNEQFF.

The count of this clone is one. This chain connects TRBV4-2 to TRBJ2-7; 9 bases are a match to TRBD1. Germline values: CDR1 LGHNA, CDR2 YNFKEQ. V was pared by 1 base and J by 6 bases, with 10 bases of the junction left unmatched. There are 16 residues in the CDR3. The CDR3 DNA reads TGTGCCAGCAGCCAAGCTAGGGACAGGGCGACTGGCGAGCAGTACTTC. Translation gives CASSQARDRATGEQYF.

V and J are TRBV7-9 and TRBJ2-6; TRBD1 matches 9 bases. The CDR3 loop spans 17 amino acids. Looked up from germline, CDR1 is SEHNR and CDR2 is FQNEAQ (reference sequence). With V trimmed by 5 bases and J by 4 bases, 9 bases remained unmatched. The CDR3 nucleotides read TGTGCCAGCAGCGGCGGACAGGGGCCCGGGGGGGCCAACGTCCTGACTTTC. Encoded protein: CASSGGQGPGGANVLTF.

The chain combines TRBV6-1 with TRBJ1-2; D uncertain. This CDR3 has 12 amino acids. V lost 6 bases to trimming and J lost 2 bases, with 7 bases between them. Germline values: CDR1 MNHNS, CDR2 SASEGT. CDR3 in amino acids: CASRGGNYGYTF. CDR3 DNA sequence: TGTGCCAGCAGGGGAGGGAACTATGGCTACACCTTC.

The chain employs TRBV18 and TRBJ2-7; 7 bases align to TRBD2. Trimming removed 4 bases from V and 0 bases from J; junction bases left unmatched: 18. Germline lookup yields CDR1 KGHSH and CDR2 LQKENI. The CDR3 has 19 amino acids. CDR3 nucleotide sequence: TGTGCCAGCTCACTACCACGTGGGACTACGTCAATTGGCTCCTACGAGCAGTACTTC. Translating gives CASSLPRGTTSIGSYEQYF.

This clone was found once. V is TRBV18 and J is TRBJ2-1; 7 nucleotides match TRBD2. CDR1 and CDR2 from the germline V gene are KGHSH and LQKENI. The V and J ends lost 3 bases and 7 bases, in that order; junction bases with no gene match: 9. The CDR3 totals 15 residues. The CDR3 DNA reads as TGTGCCAGCTCACCGCCAGCGGGACCCAAGAATGAGCAGTTCTTC. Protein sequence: CASSPPAGPKNEQFF.

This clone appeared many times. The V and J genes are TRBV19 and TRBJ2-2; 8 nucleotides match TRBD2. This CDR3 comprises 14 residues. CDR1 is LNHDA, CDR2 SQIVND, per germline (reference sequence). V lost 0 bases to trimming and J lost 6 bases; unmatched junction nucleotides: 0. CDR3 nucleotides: TGTGCCAGTAGTATAGAGCGGGGGGCCGGGGAGCTGTTTTTT. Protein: CASSIERGAGELFF.

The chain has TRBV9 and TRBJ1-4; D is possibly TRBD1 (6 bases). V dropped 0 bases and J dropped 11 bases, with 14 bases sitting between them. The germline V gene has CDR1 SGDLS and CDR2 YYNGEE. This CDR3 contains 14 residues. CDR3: CASSVDGEGDKLFF. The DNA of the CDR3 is TGTGCCAGCAGCGTAGACGGGGAGGGGGACAAACTGTTTTTT. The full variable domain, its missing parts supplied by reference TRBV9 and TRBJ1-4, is DSGVTQTPKHLITATGQRVTLRCSPRSGDLSVYWYQQSLDQGLQFLIQYYNGEERAKGNILERFSAQQFPDLHSELNLSSLELGDSALYFCASSVDGEGDKLFFGSGTQLSVL.

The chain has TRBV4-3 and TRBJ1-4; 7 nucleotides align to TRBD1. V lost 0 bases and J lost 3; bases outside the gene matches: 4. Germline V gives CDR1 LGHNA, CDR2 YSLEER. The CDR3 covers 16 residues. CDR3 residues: CASSQDPGGPNEKLFF. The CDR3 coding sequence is TGCGCCAGCAGCCAAGATCCAGGGGGGCCTAATGAAAAACTGTTTTTT.

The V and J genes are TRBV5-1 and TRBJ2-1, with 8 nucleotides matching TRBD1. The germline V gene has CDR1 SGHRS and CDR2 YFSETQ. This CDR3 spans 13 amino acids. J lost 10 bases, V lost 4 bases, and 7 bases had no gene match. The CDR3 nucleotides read TGCGCCAGCAGCCGAGACAGGGGCAACGAGCAGTTCTTC. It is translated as CASSRDRGNEQFF.

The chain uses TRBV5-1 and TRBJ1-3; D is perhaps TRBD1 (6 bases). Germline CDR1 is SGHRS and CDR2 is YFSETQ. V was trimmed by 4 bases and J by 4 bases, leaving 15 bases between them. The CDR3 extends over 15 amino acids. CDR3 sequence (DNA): TGCGCCAGCAGCATAAAACAGGGAGTAGGAAACACCATATATTTT. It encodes CASSIKQGVGNTIYF.